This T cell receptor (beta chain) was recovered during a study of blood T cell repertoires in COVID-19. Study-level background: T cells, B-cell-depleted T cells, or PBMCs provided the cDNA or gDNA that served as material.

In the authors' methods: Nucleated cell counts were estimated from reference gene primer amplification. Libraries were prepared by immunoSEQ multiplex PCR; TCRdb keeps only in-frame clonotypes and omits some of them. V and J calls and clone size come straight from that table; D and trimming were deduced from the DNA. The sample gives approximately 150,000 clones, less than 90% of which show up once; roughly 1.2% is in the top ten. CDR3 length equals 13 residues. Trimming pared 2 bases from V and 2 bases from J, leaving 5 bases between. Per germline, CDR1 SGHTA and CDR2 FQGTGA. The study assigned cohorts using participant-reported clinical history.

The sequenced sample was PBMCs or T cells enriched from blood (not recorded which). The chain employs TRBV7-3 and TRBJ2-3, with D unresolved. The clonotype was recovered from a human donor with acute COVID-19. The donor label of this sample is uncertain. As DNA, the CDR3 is TGTGCCAGCAGCTTAGTCAACACAGATACGCAGTATTTT. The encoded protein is CASSLVNTDTQYF.